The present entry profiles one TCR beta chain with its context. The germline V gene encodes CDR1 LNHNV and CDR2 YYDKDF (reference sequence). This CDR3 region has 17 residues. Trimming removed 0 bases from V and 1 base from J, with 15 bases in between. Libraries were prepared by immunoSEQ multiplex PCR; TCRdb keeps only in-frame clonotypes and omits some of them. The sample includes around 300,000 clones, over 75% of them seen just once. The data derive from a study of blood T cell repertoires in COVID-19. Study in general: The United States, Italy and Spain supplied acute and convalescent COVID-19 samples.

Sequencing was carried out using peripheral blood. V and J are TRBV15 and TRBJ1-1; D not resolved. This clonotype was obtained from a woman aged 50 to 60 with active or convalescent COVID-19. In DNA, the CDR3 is TGTGCCACCAGCAGAGATCTGATCTGGGAGGCGAACACTGAAGCTTTCTTT. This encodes CATSRDLIWEANTEAFF.